These 20 T cell receptor delta chains were all obtained from the same sample, sequenced in a study of γδ T cells in repeated Plasmodium falciparum infection. TCRdb reanalyzed the multiplex PCR reads using CATT. The data contain 85,000 to 100,000 delta-chain clones, 0.95% to 1% of them singletons. Vgamma9/Vdelta2+ and Vdelta2-negative gammadelta T cells were flow-sorted from PBMC for bulk sequencing. The sequencing input was gamma-delta T cells from blood. The receptors here all came from a pool of human donors (malaria-infected and uninfected, not separated).

In its sample, this clone was seen a few times. Translating this DNA gives a protein that differs at residue 13 from the TCRdb one, which belongs to a much larger clone; a read error is likely, and the protein shown is this translation. The chain links TRDV2 to TRDJ1; possibly TRDD2 for D (5 bases). TCRdb offers no J gene call, so here the DNA was matched to germline to obtain one. Per germline, CDR1 GEAIGNYY and CDR2 EKD. The CDR3 spans 16 residues. The CDR3 is CACDRAYAPSTDRLIF. As DNA, the CDR3 is TGTGCCTGTGACAGGGCCTACGCCCCATCCACCGATAGACTCATCTTT.

Turning to this clone: It differs at one base from a far larger clone, so likely a read error. This sample also contains other DNA sequences that code for the same CDR3. The genes are TRDV1 and TRDJ1, with D perhaps TRDD3 (6 bases). Assignment of the J gene here rests on matching the DNA to germline, because TCRdb gives none. The CDR3 is 24 residues long. Germline V CDR1 and CDR2: TSWWSYY, QGS. The CDR3 nucleotides are TGTGCTCTTGGAGAACGCTCCCACGTCAGGGGTGGGCTGGGGCAATTTCCCTACACCGATAAACTCATCTTT. Amino acid sequence: CALGERSHVRGGLGQFPYTDKLIF.

This clone came up a few times. Translating this DNA gives a protein that differs at residue 8 from the TCRdb one, which belongs to a much larger clone; a read error is likely, and the protein shown is this translation. The chain couples TRDV2 to TRDJ2, with D hard to call. TCRdb offers no J gene call, so here the DNA was matched to germline to obtain one. The ends were cut back, 0 bases at V and 4 bases at J, with 8 bases in the middle. CDR1 and CDR2 (germline): GEAIGNYY, EKD. The CDR3 has 14 residues. This CDR3 is CACDTITETAQLFF. The CDR3 region has the DNA TGTGCCTGTGACACCATTACTGAGACAGCACAACTCTTCTTT.

This clone has only a few counts. A read error is likely here: a far larger clone is one base away. This same CDR3 is encoded by further DNA sequences in the sample. J is TRDJ1 and V is TRDV2, with D possibly matching TRDD3 (5 bases). The J gene, not given by TCRdb, was assigned here from a germline match of the nucleotide sequence. CDR3 length equals 22 residues. The germline V gene has CDR1 GEAIGNYY and CDR2 EKD. The V gene lost 0 bases and the J gene lost 0 bases, with 31 bases spanning the gap. CDR3 nucleotide sequence: TGTGCCTGTGACACCATTACTGGAGGATTGATAAAGCTACCGAATTACACCGATAAACTCATCTTT. Amino acids: CACDTITGGLIKLPNYTDKLIF.

This clone has a handful of counts. This likely traces to a read error, being one base from a far larger clone. Other DNA sequences within the sample encode an identical CDR3. This sequence joins TRDV2 and TRDJ1; 10 bases align to TRDD3. This CDR3 is 17 amino acids long. In germline, CDR1 is GEAIGNYY, CDR2 EKD. Here the CDR3 reads CACDTLPVGDTDDKLIF. The CDR3 region has the DNA TGTGCCTGTGACACCCTCCCGGTGGGGGATACTGACGATAAACTCATCTTC.

This clone has more than one count but fewer than ten. With a far larger clone one base away, a read error is the likely cause. The sample contains more than one DNA sequence encoding this CDR3. The rearrangement links TRDV1 to TRDJ1; perhaps TRDD3 as D (7 bases). TCRdb lists no J gene, so it was determined here by aligning the DNA to germline. This CDR3 has 21 residues. The germline CDR1 and CDR2 sequences are TSWWSYY and QGS. The CDR3 DNA sequence: TGTGCCCTTGGGGAACTAGCCCCTCGGCCTTCCGTCTGGGGGTCCCTGTTCCAACTCATCTTT. Translating it yields CALGELAPRPSVWGSLFQLIF.

Comment on this clone: Given a far larger clone just one base away, this is likely a sequencing read error. This sample includes further DNA sequences coding for the same CDR3. The V gene call reads TRDV2; no J gene was called; the DNA was not compared with TRDD3, the D call given in the table. From germline, CDR1 is GEAIGNYY and CDR2 EKD. This CDR3 comprises 18 residues. Here the CDR3 DNA reads TGTGCCTGTGACACCGTGGAAACTGGGGGATACAGAAACGATAAGCTCATCTTT. Translated: CACDTVETGGYRNDKLIF.

This clone was detected ten times or more. Other DNA sequences within the sample encode an identical CDR3. The rearrangement links TRDV1 to TRDJ1; 7 bases map to TRDD2. V dropped 3 bases and J dropped 1; count of bases not matched to a gene: 26. This CDR3 is built from 22 residues. CDR1 is TSWWSYY and CDR2 is QGS in the germline V gene. The CDR3 region is CALGDAIPTLGGDRGGTDKLIF. The DNA of the CDR3 is TGTGCTCTTGGGGACGCCATTCCTACTTTGGGTGGGGACCGCGGGGGCACCGATAAACTCATCTTT.

There are a few counts of this clone. Given a far larger clone just one base away, this is likely a sequencing read error. Other DNA sequences within the sample encode an identical CDR3. This chain joins TRDV1 and TRDJ1; TRDD3 agrees at 12 bases. After removal of 8 bases from V and 1 base from J, the junction contained 17 bases not matched to a gene. Germline CDR1 reads TSWWSYY; CDR2 reads QGS. This CDR3 comprises 19 residues. CDR3 DNA sequence: TGTGCTCTTCGGCCAGATTGCCCTTTCTGGGGGATACGCACCGATAAACTCATCTTT. The encoded protein is CALRPDCPFWGIRTDKLIF.

Comment on this clone: TCRdb records a much larger clone's protein for this DNA, with a difference at residue 12 that likely arises from a read error; the protein given is the translation of the DNA. V is TRDV1 and J is TRDJ1, with 7 bases that match TRDD3. TCRdb is silent on the J gene; assignment here came from matching the DNA to germline. From germline, CDR1 is TSWWSYY and CDR2 QGS. Trimming removed 2 bases from V and 0 bases from J; junction bases left unmatched: 18. The CDR3 contains 20 residues. This CDR3 is CALGEFAVRWGVRYTDKLIF. CDR3 sequence (DNA): TGTGCTCTTGGGGAATTTGCGGTACGCTGGGGGGTAAGGTACACCGATAAACTCATCTTT.

This clone was observed a few times. This DNA's translation and the protein TCRdb lists, from a much larger clone, do not match at residue 7, likely due to a read error; the protein shown is translated from the DNA. In DNA, the CDR3 is TGTGCTCTTGGGGAACTGTGCGGTCCGCCTTTCCTACGTACTGGGGGATTCGTCGCCGATAAACTCATCTTT. Its protein product is CALGELCGPPFLRTGGFVADKLIF. The chain couples TRDV1 to TRDJ1, with TRDD3 identical over 10 bases. The CDR3 spans 24 residues. The V and J ends lost 0 bases and 3 bases, in that order; junction bases with no gene match: 28. The germline CDR1 and CDR2 sequences are TSWWSYY and QGS.

Worth noting for this clone: This likely reflects a read error, since a far larger clone is one base away. This sample includes further DNA sequences coding for the same CDR3. The J gene is TRDJ1, the V gene TRDV1; 8 bases fit TRDD2. This CDR3 comprises 18 residues. The germline gives CDR1 TSWWSYY, CDR2 QGS. Unmatched junction bases numbered 25, after V lost 7 bases and J lost 9 bases. Written as DNA, the CDR3 is TGTGCTCTTGCCGTCGGACTTCCTACTCCCCTACCCCTAGAACAACTCATCTTT. It is translated as CALAVGLPTPLPLEQLIF.

Concerning this clone: The TCRdb record carries a much larger clone's protein, which differs from this DNA's translation at residue 12; a read error is the likely cause, and the protein listed here is the DNA translation. The V call is TRDV1, the J call TRDJ1, with 8 positions matching TRDD3. The J gene comes from matching the DNA to germline here; TCRdb lacks it. V shed 5 bases and J 9 bases; nucleotides not matched to a gene: 14. CDR3 length: 15 residues. Germline V gene data show CDR1 as TSWWSYY and CDR2 as QGS. CDR3 in amino acids: CALGTNGIRGDELIF. The DNA of the CDR3 is TGTGCTCTTGGGACTAACGGGATACGGGGTGATGAACTCATCTTT.

This clone was observed a few times. The protein given by TCRdb reflects a much larger clone and differs at residue 9 from this DNA's translation, likely from a read error; the protein shown is the DNA's translation. V is TRDV2 and J is TRDJ1; D possibly corresponds to TRDD3 (5 bases). The J gene, left out of TCRdb, was set here by checking the DNA against germline. This CDR3 region has 17 residues. The germline V gene encodes CDR1 GEAIGNYY and CDR2 EKD. V lost 0 bases, J lost 0 bases, and 16 bases lay in between. CDR3 sequence: CACDTGGGEEYTDKLIF. DNA of the CDR3: TGTGCCTGTGACACCGGAGGGGGCGAAGAGTACACCGATAAACTCATCTTT.

This clone was found a few times. This probably arose from a read error, given a far larger clone one base away. The same CDR3 arises from other DNA sequences in this sample as well. V is TRDV3 and J is TRDJ1; 8 bases line up with TRDD2. The CDR3 length is 20 residues. Looked up from germline, CDR1 is TVYSNPD and CDR2 is GDNSRS (reference sequence). CDR3 region: CAFTGLPIIVSPRTTDKLIF. CDR3 nucleotide sequence: TGTGCATTTACTGGCCTTCCTATTATCGTTAGCCCAAGAACGACCGATAAACTCATCTTT. Together with reference TRDV3 and TRDJ1, the CDR3 gives the full variable domain: CDKVTQSSPDQTVASGSEVVLLCTYDTVYSNPDLFWYRIRPDYSFQFVFYGDNSRSEGADFTQGRFSVKHILTQKAFHLVISPVRTEDSATYYCAFTGLPIIVSPRTTDKLIFGKGTRVTVEP.

A remark on this clone: A far larger clone is just one base off, so this is likely a read error. This same CDR3 is encoded by further DNA sequences in the sample. The gene calls are TRDV2 and TRDJ1; 13 bases map to TRDD3. Germline assignment: CDR1 GEAIGNYY and CDR2 EKD. This CDR3 has 20 amino acids. Written as DNA, the CDR3 is TGTGCTTGTGACACCGAGGGGTCCAGGAACTGGGGGATACGCACCGATAAACTCATCTTT. It encodes CACDTEGSRNWGIRTDKLIF.

This clone has just a few counts. A far larger clone is only one base removed, so a read error is likely. Other DNA sequences in this sample translate to the same CDR3. The rearrangement uses TRDV1 and TRDJ1; D remains unclear. Here the J gene came from matching the DNA to germline, since TCRdb omits it. Germline lookup yields CDR1 TSWWSYY and CDR2 QGS. This CDR3 is built from 16 residues. Between the trimmed V and J ends, which lost 6 bases and 0 bases, there was a span of 17 bases. DNA of the CDR3: TGTGCTCTTGGAGACCCATTAACCGGGTACACCGATAAACTCATCTTT. It specifies CALGDPLTGYTDKLIF.

Comment on this clone: One base separates it from a far larger clone, so it is likely a read error. This same CDR3 is encoded by further DNA sequences in the sample. The CDR3 DNA is TGTGCTCTTGGGGAGCTTTGGCCCGACTGGGGGATACAGGTCCGCACTTACACCGATAAACTCATCTTT. Protein sequence: CALGELWPDWGIQVRTYTDKLIF. The chain recombines TRDV1 with TRDJ1; 12 bases map to TRDD3. V lost 3 bases, J lost 0 bases, and 23 bases stayed unmatched. Germline V gene lookup returns CDR1 TSWWSYY and CDR2 QGS. CDR3 size: 23 residues.

As regards this clone: TCRdb assigns this DNA the protein of a much larger clone, which departs from its translation at residue 16; this likely reflects a read error, and the protein shown comes from translating the DNA. V usage is TRDV1 and J usage is TRDJ1; D perhaps matches TRDD3 (6 bases). CDR3 size: 25 residues. V lost 0 bases and J lost 0, with 38 bases in between. Germline V CDR1 and CDR2: TSWWSYY, QGS. The CDR3 DNA sequence: TGTGCTCTTGGGGAACTAAAGTCCCTACTCAATCCCCTGTACTGGGAGACCCTTTACACCGATAAACTCATCTTT. Translation: CALGELKSLLNPLYWETLYTDKLIF.

This clone was seen many times. TCRdb assigns this DNA the protein of a much larger clone, which departs from its translation at residue 4; this likely reflects a read error, and the protein shown comes from translating the DNA. J is TRDJ1 and V is TRDV2, with 11 positions matching TRDD3. Assignment of the J gene here rests on matching the DNA to germline, because TCRdb gives none. CDR3 length: 19 residues. Germline assignment: CDR1 GEAIGNYY and CDR2 EKD. CDR3 in amino acids: CACGTLVLGDRGDTDKLIF. The CDR3 nucleotides are TGTGCCTGTGGCACCCTCGTACTGGGGGATAGGGGAGACACCGATAAACTCATCTTT.